This TCR beta chain stems from a study of early T cells in non-severe SARS-CoV-2 infection. Broader study findings: VDJdb matching skewed toward anti-spike CD8 responses, missing private and CD4 specificities.

With respect to this clonotype: Its antigen is unknown.

The CDR3 length is 13 residues. V lost 0 bases and J 6 bases, leaving 9 bases between the germline ends. From germline, CDR1 is LNHNV and CDR2 YYDKDF (reference sequence). Unique molecular identifiers were affixed to single, distinct cDNA molecules. TCRdb fed the 5' RACE reads into MiXCR, producing one record per CDR3 protein. Among more than 60,000 distinct CDR3 sequences listed, 9.5% to 15% were seen once. The sample in question was whole blood, obtained at baseline. The TCR sequence derives from an adult who was a healthcare worker with PCR-confirmed SARS-CoV-2 infection or an uninfected control (not recorded which). The V call is TRBV15, the J call TRBJ2-7; D gene ambiguous. The CDR3 region is CATSRDLEAEQYF. CDR3 DNA: TGTGCCACCAGCAGAGATCTAGAAGCCGAGCAGTACTTC.